This TCR beta chain was captured in a study of blood T cell repertoires in COVID-19. Study-wide background: COVID-19 samples collected from the United States, Italy and Spain covered acute and convalescent phases.

In the study's own analysis: Amplification with reference gene primers provided the estimates of nucleated cell counts. Clones were read by immunoSEQ multiplex PCR, and TCRdb kept only the in-frame ones, dropping some. The DNA gave D and trimming, while V, J and clone size come from that table. The repertoire includes 120,000 or so clones, over 60% of them detected once, and 35% to 40% sits in the top ten. J gave up 2 bases and V 0 bases, and 2 bases lay outside the gene matches. CDR3 length: 16 amino acids. Germline V gene data show CDR1 as SGHNT and CDR2 as YYREEE (reference sequence). This clonotype was obtained from a middle-aged man with active or convalescent COVID-19. The sequencing sample was made of peripheral blood. The genes are TRBV5-4 and TRBJ2-5; 12 nucleotides align to TRBD2. CDR3 nucleotide sequence: TGTGCCAGCAGCTTGGTGGGGACTAGCGGGCAAGAGACCCAGTACTTC. Protein product: CASSLVGTSGQETQYF.